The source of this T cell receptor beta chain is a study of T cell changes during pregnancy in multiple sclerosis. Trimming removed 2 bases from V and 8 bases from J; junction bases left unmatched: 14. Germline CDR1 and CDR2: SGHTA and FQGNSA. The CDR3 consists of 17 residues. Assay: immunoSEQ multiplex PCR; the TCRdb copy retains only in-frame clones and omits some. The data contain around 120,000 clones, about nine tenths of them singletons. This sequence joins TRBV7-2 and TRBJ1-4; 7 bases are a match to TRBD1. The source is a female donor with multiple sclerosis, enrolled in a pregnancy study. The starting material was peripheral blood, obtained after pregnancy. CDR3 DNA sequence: TGTGCCAGCAGCTTAAGGGTCCGGACAGGCCTTCAGGAAAAACTGTTTTTT. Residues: CASSLRVRTGLQEKLFF.